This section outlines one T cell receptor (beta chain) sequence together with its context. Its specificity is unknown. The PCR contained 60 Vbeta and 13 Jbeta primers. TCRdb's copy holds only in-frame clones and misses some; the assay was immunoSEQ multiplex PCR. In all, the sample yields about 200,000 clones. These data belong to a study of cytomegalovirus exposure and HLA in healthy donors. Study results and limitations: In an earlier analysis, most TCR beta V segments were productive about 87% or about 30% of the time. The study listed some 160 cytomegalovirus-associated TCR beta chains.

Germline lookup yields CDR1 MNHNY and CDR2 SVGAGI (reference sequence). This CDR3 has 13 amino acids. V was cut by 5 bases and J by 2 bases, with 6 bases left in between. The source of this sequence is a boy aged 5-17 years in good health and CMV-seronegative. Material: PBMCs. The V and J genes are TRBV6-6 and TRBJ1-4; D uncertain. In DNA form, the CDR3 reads TGTGCCAGCAGTCCCCGGACTAATGAAAAACTGTTTTTT. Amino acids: CASSPRTNEKLFF.